This TCR beta chain was retrieved from a study of vaccination effects on CD4 cells after COVID-19. On this clone itself: Antigen specificity is unknown.

CD4+ T cells were isolated after 10 days of culture. Everyone in the study got two shots of either the BNT162b2 or mRNA-1273 vaccine. Germline lookup yields CDR1 SGHDT and CDR2 YYEEEE. The V and J ends lost 3 bases and 4 bases, in that order; junction bases with no gene match: 7. This CDR3 contains 15 residues. Measured with immunoSEQ multiplex PCR; TCRdb has only the in-frame clones, and not every one. The data hold about 66,000 clones, with around 69% observed a single time. The sequencing used CD4+ T cells from PBMCs cultured without peptide, collected after COVID-19 vaccination. The V gene is TRBV5-6, the J gene TRBJ2-1; 7 nucleotides line up with TRBD1. This sequence was found in a human donor who received a COVID-19 vaccine. The CDR3 is CASSWTGSPYNEQFF. CDR3 sequence (DNA): TGTGCCAGCAGCTGGACAGGTTCCCCTTACAATGAGCAGTTCTTC.